The clone carrying this T cell receptor (beta chain) was picked up a small number of times. The antigen is not known. Germline V CDR1 and CDR2: LGHNA, YSLEER. Trimming removed 0 bases at V and 3 bases at J, with 11 bases between. The CDR3 extends over 16 amino acids. Alopecia areata patients provided lesional scalp punch biopsies and peripheral blood, both collected for the study. This sample was taken from a study of CD8+ T cells in alopecia areata. Study at large: Patients received oral tofacitinib, 5 to 10 mg twice daily, for moderate-to-severe alopecia areata. Points from the study as a whole: Scalp specimens additionally yield sequences from normal skin's resident alphabeta T cells. Normal scalp showed lower clonality than lesional scalp, especially alopecia totalis/universalis.

TCR sequencing used cDNA made by reverse transcription of extracted RNA. Assay used: immunoSEQ multiplex PCR; TCRdb lists only in-frame clones, some missing. The repertoire includes around 140,000 clones, more than 40% of them detected once, and approximately 19% sits in the top ten. This specimen was CD8+ T cells sorted from blood, taken at week 0. The V call is TRBV4-3, the J call TRBJ2-2, with TRBD2 as a possible D gene (5 bases). The TCR was taken from a human donor with alopecia areata. CDR3 residues: CASSQDWRQDTGELFF. The CDR3 DNA reads TGCGCCAGCAGCCAAGACTGGAGGCAGGACACCGGGGAGCTGTTTTTT.